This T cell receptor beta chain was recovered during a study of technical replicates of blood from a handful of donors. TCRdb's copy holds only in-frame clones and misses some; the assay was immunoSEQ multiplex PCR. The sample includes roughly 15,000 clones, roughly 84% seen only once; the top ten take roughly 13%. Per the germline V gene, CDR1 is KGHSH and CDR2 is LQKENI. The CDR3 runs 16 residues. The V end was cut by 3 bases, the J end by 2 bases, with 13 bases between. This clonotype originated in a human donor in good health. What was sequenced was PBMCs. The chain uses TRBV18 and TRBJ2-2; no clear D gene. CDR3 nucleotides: TGTGCCAGCTCACCGTTGCTAGTTGCTAACACCGGGGAGCTGTTTTTT. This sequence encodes CASSPLLVANTGELFF.